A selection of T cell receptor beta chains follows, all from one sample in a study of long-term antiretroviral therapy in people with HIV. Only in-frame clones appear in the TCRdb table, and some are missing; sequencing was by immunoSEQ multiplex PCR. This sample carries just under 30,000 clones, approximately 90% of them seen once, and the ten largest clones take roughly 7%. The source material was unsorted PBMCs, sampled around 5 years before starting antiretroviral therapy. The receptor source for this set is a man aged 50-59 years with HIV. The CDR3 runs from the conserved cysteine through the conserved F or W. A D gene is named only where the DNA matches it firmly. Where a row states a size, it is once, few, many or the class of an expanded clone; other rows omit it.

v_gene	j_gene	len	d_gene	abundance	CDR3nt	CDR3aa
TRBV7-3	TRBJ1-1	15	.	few	TGTGCCAGCAGCCATACCGGGACACCGAACACTGAAGCTTTCTTT	CASSHTGTPNTEAFF
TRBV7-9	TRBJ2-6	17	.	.	TGTGCCAGCAGCTCGCTTGGGGATACCTCTGGGGCCAACGTCCTGACTTTC	CASSSLGDTSGANVLTF
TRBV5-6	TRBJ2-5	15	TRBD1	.	TGTGCCAGCAGTTATGATACAGGGGCGCCGGAGACCCAGTACTTC	CASSYDTGAPETQYF
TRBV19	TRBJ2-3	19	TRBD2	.	TGTGCCAGTAGTAACCGGCCCGGGACTAGCGGGACATCCACAGATACGCAGTATTTT	CASSNRPGTSGTSTDTQYF
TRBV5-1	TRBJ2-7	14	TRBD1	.	TGCGCCAGCAGCGCTCCGGGACAGATCTACGAGCAGTACTTC	CASSAPGQIYEQYF
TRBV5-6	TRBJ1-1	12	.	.	TGTGCCAGCAGCTTAACGTGGGCTGAAGCTTTCTTT	CASSLTWAEAFF
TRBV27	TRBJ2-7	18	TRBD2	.	TGTGCCAGCAGTCCACTAGCGGGGCTTAAAATAGTCTCCTACGAGCAGTACTTC	CASSPLAGLKIVSYEQYF
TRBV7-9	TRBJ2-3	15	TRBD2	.	TGTGCCAGCTCCCGACTAGCGGGTTTCACAGATACGCAGTATTTT	CASSRLAGFTDTQYF
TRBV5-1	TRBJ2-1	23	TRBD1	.	TGCGCCAGCAGCTTGGCTGGACAGGGGAGGTTAAGTGGTGGGGTAAGCTCCTACAATGAGCAGTTCTTC	CASSLAGQGRLSGGVSSYNEQFF
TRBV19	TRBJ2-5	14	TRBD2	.	TGTGCCAGCTTTAGCGGGAGGGCCCCAGAGACCCAGTACTTC	CASFSGRAPETQYF
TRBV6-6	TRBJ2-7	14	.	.	TGTGCCAGCAGTAATCCAGGGCCCTCCTACGAGCAGTACTTC	CASSNPGPSYEQYF
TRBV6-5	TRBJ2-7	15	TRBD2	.	TGTGCCAGCAGTTACGGACTAGCGGGAGGAAACGAGCAGTACTTC	CASSYGLAGGNEQYF
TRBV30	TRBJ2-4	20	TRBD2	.	TGTGCCTGGAATCGCAGAGCTAGCGGGACCAAATCTATAGCCAAAAACATTCAGTACTTC	CAWNRRASGTKSIAKNIQYF
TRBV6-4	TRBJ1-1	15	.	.	TGTGCCAGCAGTGAACAGGACGGCGGGAACACTGAAGCTTTCTTT	CASSEQDGGNTEAFF
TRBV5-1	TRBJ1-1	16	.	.	TGCGCCAGCAGCTTTACGGGGAGAGATGGTGCCACTGAAGCTTTCTTT	CASSFTGRDGATEAFF
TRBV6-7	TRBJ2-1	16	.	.	TGTGCCAGCAGTTCACAGGGGGGAGGGTACTACAATGAGCAGTTCTTC	CASSSQGGGYYNEQFF
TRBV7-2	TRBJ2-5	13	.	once	TGTGCCAGCAGCTTATTTACCCAAGAGACCCAGTACTTC	CASSLFTQETQYF
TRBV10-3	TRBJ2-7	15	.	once	TGTGCCATCAGTGAGTCGGACATTGGAGCCTACGAGCAGTACTTC	CAISESDIGAYEQYF
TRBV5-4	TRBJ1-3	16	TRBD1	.	TGTGCCAGCAGCTTAAGACAGGGGGCAGATGGAAACACCATATATTTT	CASSLRQGADGNTIYF
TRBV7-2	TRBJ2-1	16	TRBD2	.	TGTGCCAGCAGCTCCCTCATAGCGGGCCCCTACAATGAGCAGTTCTTC	CASSSLIAGPYNEQFF
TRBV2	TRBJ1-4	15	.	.	TGTGCCGGAAAGGGTAACCGGGGTTATGGTGAAAAACTGTTTTTT	CAGKGNRGYGEKLFF
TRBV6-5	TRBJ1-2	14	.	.	TGTGCCAGCAGAGGGGGAGTCCACACCCTGGGGTACACCTTC	CASRGGVHTLGYTF
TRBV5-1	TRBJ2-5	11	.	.	TGCGCCAGCAGCTTGGAAGAGACCCAGTACTTC	CASSLEETQYF
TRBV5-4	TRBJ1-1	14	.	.	TGTGCCAGCACCGACAGCCGACGGGACACTGAAGCTTTCTTT	CASTDSRRDTEAFF
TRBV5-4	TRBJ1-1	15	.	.	TGTGCCAGCAGCCCTAACCGGGGGGGAAACACTGAAGCTTTCTTT	CASSPNRGGNTEAFF
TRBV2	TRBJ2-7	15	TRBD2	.	TGTGCCAGCAGGGGACTAGCAGTGAGCTCCTACGAGCAGTACTTC	CASRGLAVSSYEQYF
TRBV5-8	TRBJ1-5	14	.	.	TGTGCCAGCAGCTCTCCGAGGGGCAATCAGCCCCAGCATTTT	CASSSPRGNQPQHF
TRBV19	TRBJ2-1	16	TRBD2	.	TGTGCCAGTAGTATAGTTCCCACTAGCGGGAGGCGTGAGCAGTTCTTC	CASSIVPTSGRREQFF
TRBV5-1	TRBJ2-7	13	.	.	TGCGCCAGCAGCTTGTACACGTTAGGCGAGCAGTACTTC	CASSLYTLGEQYF
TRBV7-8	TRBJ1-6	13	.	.	TGTGCCAGCAGCTTAGGTTCCGATTCACCCCTCCACTTT	CASSLGSDSPLHF
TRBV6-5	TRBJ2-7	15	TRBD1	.	TGTGCCAGCAGCCTCCGACAGGGTAGGAGCGACGAGCAGTACTTC	CASSLRQGRSDEQYF
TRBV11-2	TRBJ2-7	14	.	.	TGTGCCAGCAGCCTTGGAACAGATAACTACGAGCAGTACTTC	CASSLGTDNYEQYF
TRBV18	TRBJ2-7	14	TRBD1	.	TGTGCCAGCGCTTCCGGGACAGCACCCTACGAGCAGTACTTC	CASASGTAPYEQYF
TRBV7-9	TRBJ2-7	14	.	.	TGTGCCAGCAGCTTAGGTCCGGCCCTCTACGAGCAGTACTTC	CASSLGPALYEQYF
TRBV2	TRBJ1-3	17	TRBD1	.	TGTGCCAGCAGTGAACAGGGACAGGGCTTCTCTGGAAACACCATATATTTT	CASSEQGQGFSGNTIYF
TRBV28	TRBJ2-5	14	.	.	TGTGCCAGCAGCGCCCTGTCGCGTCGACAGACACCGTACTTC	CASSALSRRQTPYF
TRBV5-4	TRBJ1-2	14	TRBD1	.	TGTGCCAGCAGCGCAGGACAGGGGGTCTATGGCTACACCTTC	CASSAGQGVYGYTF
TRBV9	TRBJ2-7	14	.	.	TGTGCCAGCAGCGTAGCTACAGGGACGCACGAGCAGTACTTC	CASSVATGTHEQYF
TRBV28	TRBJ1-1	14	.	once	TGTGCCAGCAGTTTAGGGGGCTCGGACACTGAAGCTTTCTTT	CASSLGGSDTEAFF
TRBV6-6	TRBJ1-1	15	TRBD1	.	TGTGCCAGCACCCTTAGGGGACAGGGGGGCACTGAAGCTTTCTTT	CASTLRGQGGTEAFF
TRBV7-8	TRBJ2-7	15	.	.	TGTGCCAGCAGCCGAGGCCGGGAAAGTCTCTCCGAGCAGTACTTC	CASSRGRESLSEQYF
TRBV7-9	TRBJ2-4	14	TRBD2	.	TGTGCCAGCAGCTTAGGGGGGGGTTCAAACATTCAGTACTTC	CASSLGGGSNIQYF
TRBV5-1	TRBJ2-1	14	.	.	TGCGCCAGCAGCTTGGAGACCAACTACAATGAGCAGTTCTTC	CASSLETNYNEQFF
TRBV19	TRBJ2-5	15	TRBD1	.	TGTGCCAGTACCTGGGGGACAGGGGGCGGAGAGACCCAGTACTTC	CASTWGTGGGETQYF
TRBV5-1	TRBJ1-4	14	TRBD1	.	TGCGCCAGCAGCTTCCAGGGGGTCAAAGAAAAACTGTTTTTT	CASSFQGVKEKLFF
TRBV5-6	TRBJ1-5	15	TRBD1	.	TGTGCCAGCAGCTTGGGACAGGGGGCCTATCAGCCCCAGCATTTT	CASSLGQGAYQPQHF
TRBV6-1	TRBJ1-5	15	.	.	TGTGCCAGCAGGACCGGGACATATAGCAATCAGCCCCAGCATTTT	CASRTGTYSNQPQHF
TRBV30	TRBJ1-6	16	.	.	TGTGCCTGGAGTGTGGGAGGGGGTTCCTATAATTCACCCCTCCACTTT	CAWSVGGGSYNSPLHF
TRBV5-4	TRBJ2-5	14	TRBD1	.	TGTGCCAGCAGCATCAAGACAGGGAAAGAGACCCAGTACTTC	CASSIKTGKETQYF
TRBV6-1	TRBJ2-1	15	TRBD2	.	TGTGCCAGCAGTGAAGGAGCGGGGCGGTACAATGAGCAGTTCTTC	CASSEGAGRYNEQFF
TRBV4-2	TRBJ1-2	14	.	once	TGTGCCAGCAGCCAAGACAGGGTAGGCGGTGGCTACACCTTC	CASSQDRVGGGYTF
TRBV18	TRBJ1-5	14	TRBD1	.	TGTGCCAGCTCAAAACCGGGACAGCTACAGCCCCAGCATTTT	CASSKPGQLQPQHF
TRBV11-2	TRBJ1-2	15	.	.	TGTGCCAGCAGCCTGCGGGGCGGTCCTTCCTATGGCTACACCTTC	CASSLRGGPSYGYTF
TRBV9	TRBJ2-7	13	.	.	TGTGCCAGCAGTATCGGGGTCCCCTACGAGCAGTACTTC	CASSIGVPYEQYF
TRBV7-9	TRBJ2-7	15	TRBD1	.	TGTGCCAGCAGCTCCGAGACAGGGACAGCATACGAGCAGTACTTC	CASSSETGTAYEQYF